The clone carrying this T cell receptor beta chain was observed at least ten times. As yet, its antigen is unknown. Starting from genomic DNA, TCR beta CDR3 was amplified through two-round multiplex PCR. The authors ran first-round PCR with primers specific to each TRBV and TRBJ gene. TCRdb called the multiplex PCR reads again in MiXCR, with one record for every CDR3 protein. The sample has nearly 25,000 distinct CDR3 sequences; 40% are singletons. This sample was included in a study of prognosis after radiotherapy for stage I lung cancer. Germline V gene lookup returns CDR1 DFQATT and CDR2 SNEGSKA (reference sequence). J gave up 3 bases and V 1 base, and 6 bases lay outside the gene matches. The CDR3 is 15 amino acids. Whole-study findings and limits: Whether the expanded TCR clones were tumor-specific was not determined.

The specimen comprised PBMCs, sampled before or after stereotactic body radiation therapy (not recorded which). The chain joins TRBV20-1 to TRBJ1-1, with 9 positions matching TRBD1. The clonotype was recovered from a donor aged 50 or older with non-small cell lung cancer. The CDR3 region is CSARGATGGDTEAFF. DNA of the CDR3: TGCAGTGCTAGAGGGGCGACAGGGGGGGACACTGAAGCTTTCTTT.